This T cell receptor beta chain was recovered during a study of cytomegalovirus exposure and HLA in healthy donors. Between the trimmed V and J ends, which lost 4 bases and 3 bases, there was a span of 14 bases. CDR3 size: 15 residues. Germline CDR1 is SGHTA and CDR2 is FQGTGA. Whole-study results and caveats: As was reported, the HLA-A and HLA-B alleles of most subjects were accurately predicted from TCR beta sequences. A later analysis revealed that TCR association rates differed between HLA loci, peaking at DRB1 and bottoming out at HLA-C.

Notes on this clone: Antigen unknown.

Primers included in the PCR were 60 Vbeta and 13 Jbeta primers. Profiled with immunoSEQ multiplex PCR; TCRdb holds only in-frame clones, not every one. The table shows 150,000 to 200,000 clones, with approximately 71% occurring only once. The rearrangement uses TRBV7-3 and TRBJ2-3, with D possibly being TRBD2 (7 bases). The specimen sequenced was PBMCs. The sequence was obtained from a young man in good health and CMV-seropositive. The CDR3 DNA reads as TGTGCCAGCAGCTCCCGGGGGGCGTGGACAGATACGCAGTATTTT. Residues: CASSSRGAWTDTQYF.